The 17 T cell receptor beta chains presented below share a single source sample, sequenced in a study of T cell responses to AZD1222 COVID-19 vaccine. Assay used: immunoSEQ multiplex PCR; TCRdb lists only in-frame clones, some missing. The profile covers around 140,000 clones, with 85% to 95% appearing a single time and 1.6% taken by the ten largest. The sequencing used peripheral blood, collected on day 0 of AZD1222 vaccination. All receptors come from an adult in good health.

A word on this clone: Since the CDR3 does not end with the conserved phenylalanine or tryptophan, this likely comes from a read error. The limits of the CDR3 on the DNA are not certain, so only TCRdb's listed CDR3 is given. V usage is TRBV5-4 and J usage is TRBJ1-2. The CDR3 is 13 amino acids in total, end residues counted. The germline V gene encodes CDR1 SGHNT and CDR2 YYREEE (reference sequence). CDR3 protein: CASAEDVPGKTYG.

The chain is built from TRBV25-1 and TRBJ1-1; TRBD1 agrees at 7 bases. The length of the CDR3 is 13 residues. Germline V gene sequence: CDR1 MGHDK, CDR2 SYGVNS. The V gene end was trimmed by 4 bases and the J gene end by 7 bases; junction bases not matched to a gene: 6. The CDR3 loop reads CASSGGQAGEAFF. CDR3 DNA sequence: TGTGCCAGCAGTGGTGGACAGGCAGGTGAAGCTTTCTTT. The variable domain in full, with the rest retrieved from reference TRBV25-1 and TRBJ1-1, is EADIYQTPRYLVIGTGKKITLECSQTMGHDKMYWYQQDPGMELHLIHYSYGVNSTEKGDLSSESTVSRIRTEHFPLTLESARPSHTSQYLCASSGGQAGEAFFGQGTRLTVV.

The V call is TRBV19, the J call TRBJ1-2, with 8 bases fitting TRBD1. This CDR3 has 15 amino acids. J was trimmed by 7 bases and V by 3 bases; bases with no gene match: 10. Germline CDR1 reads LNHDA; CDR2 reads SQIVND (reference sequence). The CDR3 region is CASSITPRQGSGYTF. CDR3 nucleotide sequence: TGTGCCAGTAGTATTACCCCGAGACAGGGGAGTGGCTACACCTTC.

The count of this clone is one. Within the sample, other DNA sequences also encode this same CDR3. The V and J genes are TRBV7-2 and TRBJ1-3; D is possibly TRBD1 (6 bases). Germline CDR1 is SGHTA and CDR2 is FQGNSA. The V and J ends lost 1 base and 4 bases respectively, with 8 bases between them. CDR3 size: 14 residues. The CDR3 region is CASSLDRAGNTIYF. The DNA for the CDR3 is TGTGCCAGCAGCTTAGACAGGGCCGGAAACACCATATATTTT.

The V call is TRBV10-3, the J call TRBJ2-2; D perhaps matches TRBD2 (6 bases). In germline, CDR1 is ENHRY, CDR2 SYGVKD. The CDR3 has 15 residues. V lost 2 bases to trimming and J lost 2 bases, with 9 bases between them. The CDR3 DNA reads TGTGCCATCAGTGAGGGCGGGATAAACACCGGGGAGCTGTTTTTT. This translates into CAISEGGINTGELFF.

This sequence joins TRBV28 and TRBJ1-3; no definite D call. Germline-derived CDR1 and CDR2 are MDHEN and SYDVKM. Trimming stripped 6 bases from V and 0 bases from J, with 15 bases between. The CDR3 is made up of 16 amino acids. Here the CDR3 DNA reads TGTGCCAGCAGCCCAAGAACAAGAGCCTCTGGAAACACCATATATTTT. It specifies CASSPRTRASGNTIYF.

In its sample, this clone is medium-sized. The chain has TRBV6-2 or TRBV6-3 and TRBJ2-3; no clear D. This CDR3 contains 14 residues. V lost 0 bases and J 0 bases, leaving 4 bases between the germline ends. The germline V gene encodes CDR1 MNHEY and CDR2 SVGEGT. This CDR3 reads CASSYSESTDTQYF. The DNA of the CDR3 is TGTGCCAGCAGTTACTCGGAAAGCACAGATACGCAGTATTTT.

The V gene is TRBV19, the J gene TRBJ1-5, with 7 bases matching TRBD1. The V gene end was trimmed by 1 base and the J gene end by 0 bases; junction bases not matched to a gene: 9. CDR3 length: 18 residues. Per the germline V gene, CDR1 is LNHDA and CDR2 is SQIVND (reference sequence). The CDR3 coding sequence is TGTGCCAGTAGTATAGCCGACAGGGCAACTTATAGCAATCAGCCCCAGCATTTT. It is translated as CASSIADRATYSNQPQHF.

V and J are TRBV7-9 and TRBJ2-7, with TRBD1 identical over 11 bases. This CDR3 has 15 residues. Trimming cost V 3 bases and J 4 bases; bases outside gene matches: 5. Germline-derived CDR1 and CDR2 are SEHNR and FQNEAQ (reference sequence). CDR3 nucleotides: TGTGCCAGCAGCTTTAGGACAGGGGGCGCGTACGAGCAGTACTTC. It encodes CASSFRTGGAYEQYF.

Of note for this clone: A read error may produce the germline difference seen at one junction end. In DNA form, the CDR3 reads TGTGCCAGCAGGTTAGACATGGCGAACACTGAAGCTTTCTTT. It translates to CASRLDMANTEAFF. The chain is built from TRBV7-2 and TRBJ1-1; D gene uncertain. Per the germline V gene, CDR1 is SGHTA and CDR2 is FQGNSA. The CDR3 extends over 14 amino acids.

V usage is TRBV29-1 and J usage is TRBJ2-7; no firm D call. In germline, CDR1 is SQVTM, CDR2 ANQGSEA. The CDR3 runs 10 residues. Trimming cost V 7 bases and J 3 bases, with 7 bases left between them. The DNA for the CDR3 is TGCAGCGCTGTTGACTACGAGCAGTACTTC. This sequence encodes CSAVDYEQYF.

The count of this clone is one. J is TRBJ2-1 and V is TRBV4-1, with D maybe TRBD2 (6 bases). Per germline, CDR1 MGHRA and CDR2 YSYEKL. V dropped 3 bases and J dropped 0 bases, with 21 bases sitting between them. This CDR3 region has 19 residues. The CDR3 DNA reads TGCGCCAGCAGCCAGGGAGGTTGGGCCCTCACGGGCTCCTACAATGAGCAGTTCTTC. This sequence encodes CASSQGGWALTGSYNEQFF.

Here the CDR3 reads CASSLVGANEKLFF. DNA of the CDR3: TGTGCCAGCAGTTTGGTAGGAGCAAATGAAAAACTGTTTTTT. The V gene is TRBV28, the J gene TRBJ1-4; D is unclear. This CDR3 is 14 amino acids long. With 3 bases removed from V and 5 bases from J, the gap between germline ends came to 10 bases. Germline lookup yields CDR1 MDHEN and CDR2 SYDVKM.

This clone occurred once. The rearrangement links TRBV27 to TRBJ2-1, with 8 bases aligning to TRBD1. The V and J ends lost 7 bases and 4 bases, in that order; junction bases with no gene match: 12. The CDR3 has 16 residues. Per the germline V gene, CDR1 is MNHEY and CDR2 is SMNVEV (reference sequence). The CDR3 is CASTFLGTGAYNEQFF. CDR3 nucleotides: TGTGCCAGCACCTTCCTTGGGACAGGAGCTTACAATGAGCAGTTCTTC.

The table lists this clone with a count of one. The genes are TRBV28 and TRBJ1-4; D uncertain. Germline V gives CDR1 MDHEN, CDR2 SYDVKM. The CDR3 runs to 11 residues. Deletions cut 6 bases from V and 15 bases from J, with 14 bases between. CDR3 coding DNA: TGTGCCAGCAGCAAAAAATGGACGTTGTTTTTT. The encoded protein is CASSKKWTLFF.

This chain links TRBV30 with TRBJ2-7; D may be TRBD2 (6 bases). CDR1 is GTSNPN and CDR2 is SVGIG in the germline V gene (reference sequence). Trimming shortened V by 0 bases and J by 7 bases, and 13 bases separated the two germline ends. The CDR3 length is 13 residues. The chain's CDR3 is CAWSVKAGREQYF. CDR3 bases: TGTGCCTGGAGTGTAAAGGCGGGGAGGGAGCAGTACTTC.

The chain is built from TRBV30 and TRBJ1-5; the match to TRBD1 covers 10 bases. V gave up 5 bases and J gave up 5 bases; unmatched junction bases: 6. There are 14 residues in the CDR3. Germline lookup yields CDR1 GTSNPN and CDR2 SVGIG (reference sequence). The DNA of the CDR3 is TGTGCCTGGTCTAGGGACAGGGGAGATCAGCCCCAGCATTTT. This encodes CAWSRDRGDQPQHF.